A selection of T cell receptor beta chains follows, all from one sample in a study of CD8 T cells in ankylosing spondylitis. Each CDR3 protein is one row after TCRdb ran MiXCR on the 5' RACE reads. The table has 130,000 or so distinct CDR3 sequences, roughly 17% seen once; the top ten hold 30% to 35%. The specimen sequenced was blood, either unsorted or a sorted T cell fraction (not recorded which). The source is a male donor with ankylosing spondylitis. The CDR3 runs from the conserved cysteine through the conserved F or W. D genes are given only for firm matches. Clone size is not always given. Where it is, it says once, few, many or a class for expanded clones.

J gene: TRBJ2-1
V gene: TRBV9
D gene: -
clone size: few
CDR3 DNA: TGTGCCAGCACCAAAGGGGTTGGAGGGAGGAATGAGCAGTTCTTC
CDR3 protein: CASTKGVGGRNEQFF

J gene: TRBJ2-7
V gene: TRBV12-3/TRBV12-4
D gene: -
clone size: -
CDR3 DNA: TGTGCCAGCGCCAACAGGGGAGGATACGAGCAGTACTTC
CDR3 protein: CASANRGGYEQYF

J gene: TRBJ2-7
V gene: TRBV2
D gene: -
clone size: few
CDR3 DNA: TGTGCCAGCCGGACAGAGACCTACGAGCAGTACTTC
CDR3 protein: CASRTETYEQYF

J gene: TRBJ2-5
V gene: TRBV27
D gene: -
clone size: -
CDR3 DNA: TGTGCCAGCAGTTTTGTTAGGGGACAAGAGACCCAGTACTTC
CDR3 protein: CASSFVRGQETQYF

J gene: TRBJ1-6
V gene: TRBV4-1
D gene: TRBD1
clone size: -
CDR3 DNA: TGCGCCAGCAGCCCATGGGACAGGGGAAATTCACCCCTCCACTTT
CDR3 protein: CASSPWDRGNSPLHF

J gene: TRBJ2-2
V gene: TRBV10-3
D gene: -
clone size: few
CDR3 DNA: TGTGCCATCAGTGATCGTCTAGCAGAAACCGGGGAGCTGTTTTTT
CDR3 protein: CAISDRLAETGELFF

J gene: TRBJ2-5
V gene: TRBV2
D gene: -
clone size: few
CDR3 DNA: TGTGCCAGCAGTGAAGGGGGGCGCCGGGAGACCCAGTACTTC
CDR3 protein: CASSEGGRRETQYF

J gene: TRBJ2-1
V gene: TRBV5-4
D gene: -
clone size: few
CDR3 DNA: TGTGCCAGCAGCTCCGGGACCCTCAGTTGGGATGAGCAGTTCTTC
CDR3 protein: CASSSGTLSWDEQFF

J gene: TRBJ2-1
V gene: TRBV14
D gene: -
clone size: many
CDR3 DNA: TGTGCCAGCAGCCGTAAGCAGGGGAATTACAATGAGCAGTTCTTC
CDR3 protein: CASSRKQGNYNEQFF

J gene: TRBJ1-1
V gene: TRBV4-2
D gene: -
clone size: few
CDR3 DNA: TGTGCCAGCAGCCAAGCGAGGATATCGCGAGACACTGAAGCTTTCTTT
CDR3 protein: CASSQARISRDTEAFF

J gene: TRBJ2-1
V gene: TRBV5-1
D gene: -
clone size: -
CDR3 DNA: TGCGCCAGCAGCTTGGCCCCGGGACCTACTGACAATGAGCAGTTCTTC
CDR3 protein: CASSLAPGPTDNEQFF

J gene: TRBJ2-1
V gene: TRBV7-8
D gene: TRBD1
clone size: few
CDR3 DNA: TGTGCCAGCAGCGCTCCGAGGGACAGGGGAAGCGATGAGCAGTTCTTC
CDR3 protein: CASSAPRDRGSDEQFF

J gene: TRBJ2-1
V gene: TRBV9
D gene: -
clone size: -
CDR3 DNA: TGTGCCAGCAGCGTAGCTCTCGGAGATGAGCAGTTCTTC
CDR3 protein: CASSVALGDEQFF

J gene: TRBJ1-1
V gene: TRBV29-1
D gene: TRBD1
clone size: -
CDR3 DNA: TGCAGCGTTGACGGCCGGAGGACAGGCCGCGATGAAGCTTTCTTT
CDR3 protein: CSVDGRRTGRDEAFF

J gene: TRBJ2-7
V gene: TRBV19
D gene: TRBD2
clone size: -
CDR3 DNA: TGTGCCAGTAGTCCCGCTAGCGGGATCAGTGAGCAGTACTTC
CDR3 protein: CASSPASGISEQYF

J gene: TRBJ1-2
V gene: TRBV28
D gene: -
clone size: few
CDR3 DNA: TGTGCCAGCAGTACGGACAGCCGCTATGGCTACACCTTC
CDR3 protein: CASSTDSRYGYTF

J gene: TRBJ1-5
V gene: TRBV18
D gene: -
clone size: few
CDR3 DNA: TGTGCCAGCTCACCATCGAGGGGGGTTGACCAGCCCCAGCATTTT
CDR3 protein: CASSPSRGVDQPQHF